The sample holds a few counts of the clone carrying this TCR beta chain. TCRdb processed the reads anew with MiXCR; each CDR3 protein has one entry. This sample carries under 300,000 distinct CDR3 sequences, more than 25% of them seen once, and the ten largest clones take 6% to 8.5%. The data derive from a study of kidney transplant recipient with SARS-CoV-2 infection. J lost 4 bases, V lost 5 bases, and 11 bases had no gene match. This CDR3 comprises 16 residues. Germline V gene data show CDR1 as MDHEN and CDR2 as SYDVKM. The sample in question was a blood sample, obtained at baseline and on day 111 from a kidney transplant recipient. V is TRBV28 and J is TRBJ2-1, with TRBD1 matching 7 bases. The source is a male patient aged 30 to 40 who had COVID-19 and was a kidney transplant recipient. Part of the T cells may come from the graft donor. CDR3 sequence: CASSRSDRVIYNEQFF. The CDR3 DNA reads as TGTGCCAGCAGTCGCAGTGACAGGGTAATTTACAATGAGCAGTTCTTC.